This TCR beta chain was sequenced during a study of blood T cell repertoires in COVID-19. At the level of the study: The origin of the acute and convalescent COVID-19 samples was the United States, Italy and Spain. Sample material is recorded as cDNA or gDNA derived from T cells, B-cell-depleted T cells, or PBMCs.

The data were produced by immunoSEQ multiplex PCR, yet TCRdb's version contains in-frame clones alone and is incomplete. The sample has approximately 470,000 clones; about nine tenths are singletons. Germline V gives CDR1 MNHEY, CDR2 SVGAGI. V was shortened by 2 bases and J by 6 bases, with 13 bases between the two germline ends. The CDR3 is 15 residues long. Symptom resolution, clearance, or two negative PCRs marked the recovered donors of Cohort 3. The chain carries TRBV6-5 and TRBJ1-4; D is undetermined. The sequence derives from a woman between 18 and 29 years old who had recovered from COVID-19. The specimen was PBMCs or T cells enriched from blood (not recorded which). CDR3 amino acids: CASSYGGRLDEKLFF. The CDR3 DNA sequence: TGTGCCAGCAGTTACGGAGGCCGACTGGATGAAAAACTGTTTTTT.